This T cell receptor beta chain was sequenced in a study of cytomegalovirus exposure and HLA in healthy donors. Among the approximately 110 subjects of the validation cohort, separate from the approximately 660-subject first cohort, were the donors. As for this clone: Its antigen is not known.

Sequencing was performed with immunoSEQ multiplex PCR; in TCRdb, only in-frame clones are kept and a portion is missing. This sample has some 65,000 clones, with 95% to 97% found just once. General study findings and limits: Many donors shared some public TCRs, even though most TCR sequences were rare.

The V end was cut by 1 base, the J end by 1 base, with 5 bases between. The CDR3 is 14 residues long. CDR1 and CDR2 (germline): MGHRA, YSYEKL. This receptor was taken from a man between 18 and 35 years old in good health and CMV-seronegative. The chain couples TRBV4-1 to TRBJ1-5; TRBD1 is a possible D gene (5 bases). The sample was PBMCs. The CDR3 here is CASSQAGSNQPQHF. CDR3 bases: TGCGCCAGCAGCCAAGCAGGGAGCAATCAGCCCCAGCATTTT.